The T cell receptor (beta chain) described here comes from a study of CD8+ T cells in alopecia areata. The overall study: Tofacitinib was taken orally by treated patients, and the dose was 5 to 10 mg twice daily.

A note on this clone: Antigen unknown.

The CDR3 is made up of 14 amino acids. V shed 5 bases and J 2 bases; nucleotides not matched to a gene: 3. Germline-derived CDR1 and CDR2 are SNHLY and FYNNEI. RNA was isolated and reverse transcribed to cDNA, the sequencing template. TCRdb's table, derived via immunoSEQ multiplex PCR, lists solely in-frame clones and lacks some. The table records some 120,000 clones, approximately 58% of them present only once. Alopecia areata patients gave lesional scalp punch biopsies and peripheral blood samples. The study, taken as a whole, reports: Normal scalp had lower clonality than lesional scalp, with alopecia totalis/universalis lesions showing this most strongly.

The rearrangement links TRBV2 to TRBJ2-7, with TRBD2 identical over 10 bases. The specimen comprised CD4+ T cells sorted from blood, sampled at week 0. The sequence was collected from a human donor with alopecia areata. This CDR3 reads CASSQRGGPYEQYF. The CDR3 coding sequence is TGTGCCAGCAGTCAGCGGGGGGGACCCTACGAGCAGTACTTC.